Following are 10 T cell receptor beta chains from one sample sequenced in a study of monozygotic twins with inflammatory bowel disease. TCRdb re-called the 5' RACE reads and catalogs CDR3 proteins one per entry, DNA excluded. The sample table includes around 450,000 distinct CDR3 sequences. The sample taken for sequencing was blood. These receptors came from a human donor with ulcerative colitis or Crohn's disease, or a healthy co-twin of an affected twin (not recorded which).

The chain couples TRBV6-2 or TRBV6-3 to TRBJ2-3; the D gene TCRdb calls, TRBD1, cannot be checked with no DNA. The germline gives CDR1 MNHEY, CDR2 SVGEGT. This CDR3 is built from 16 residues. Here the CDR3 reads CASSEYSDPTTDTQYF.

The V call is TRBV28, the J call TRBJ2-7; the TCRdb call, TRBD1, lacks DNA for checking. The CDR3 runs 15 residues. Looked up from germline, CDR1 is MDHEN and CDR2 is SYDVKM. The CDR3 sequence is CASSETGRGSYEQYF. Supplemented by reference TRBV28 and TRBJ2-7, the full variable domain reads DVKVTQSSRYLVKRTGEKVFLECVQDMDHENMFWYRQDPGLGLRLIYFSYDVKMKEKGDIPEGYSVSREKKERFSLILESASTNQTSMYLCASSETGRGSYEQYFGPGTRLTVT.

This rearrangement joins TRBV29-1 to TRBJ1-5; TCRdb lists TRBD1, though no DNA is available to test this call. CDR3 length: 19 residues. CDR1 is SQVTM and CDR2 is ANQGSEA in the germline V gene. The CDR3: CSVGWTGATRRRGNQPQHF.

Here the CDR3 reads CAISDRGTGGGSYGYTF. V and J are TRBV10-3 and TRBJ1-2; without DNA, the TCRdb call of TRBD1 cannot be checked. Germline loops: CDR1 ENHRY, CDR2 SYGVKD. This CDR3 contains 17 residues.

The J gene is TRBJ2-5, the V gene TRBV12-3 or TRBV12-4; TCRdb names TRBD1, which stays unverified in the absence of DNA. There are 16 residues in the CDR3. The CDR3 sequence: CASSPTGTGWMETQYF.

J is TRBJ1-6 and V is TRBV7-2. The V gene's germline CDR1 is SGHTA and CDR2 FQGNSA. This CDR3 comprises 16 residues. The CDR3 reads CASSPSPRAHNSPLHF.

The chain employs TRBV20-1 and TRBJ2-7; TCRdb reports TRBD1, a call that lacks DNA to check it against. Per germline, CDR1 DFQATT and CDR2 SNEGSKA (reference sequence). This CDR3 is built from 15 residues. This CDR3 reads CSASPLAQGADEQYF.

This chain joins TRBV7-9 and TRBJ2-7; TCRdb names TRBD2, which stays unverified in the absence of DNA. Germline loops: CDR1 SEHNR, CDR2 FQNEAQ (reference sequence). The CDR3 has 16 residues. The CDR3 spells CASSARTSETNYEQYF.

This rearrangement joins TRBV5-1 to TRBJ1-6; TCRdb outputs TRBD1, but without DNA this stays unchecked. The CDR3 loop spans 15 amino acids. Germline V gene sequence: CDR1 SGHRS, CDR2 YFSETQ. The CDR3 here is CASSLKDRTNSPLHF.

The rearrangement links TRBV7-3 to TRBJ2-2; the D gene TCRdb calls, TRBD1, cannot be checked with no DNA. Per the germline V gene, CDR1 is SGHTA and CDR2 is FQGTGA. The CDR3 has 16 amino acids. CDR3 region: CASSLFQGSNTGELFF.